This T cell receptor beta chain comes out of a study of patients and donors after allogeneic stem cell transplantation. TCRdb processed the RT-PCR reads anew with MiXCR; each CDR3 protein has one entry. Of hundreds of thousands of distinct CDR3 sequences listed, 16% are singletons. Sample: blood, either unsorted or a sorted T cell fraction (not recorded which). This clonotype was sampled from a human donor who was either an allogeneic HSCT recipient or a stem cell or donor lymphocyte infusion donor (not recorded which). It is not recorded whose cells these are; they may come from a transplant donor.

The CDR3 DNA reads as TGTGCCAGCAGTGAGTACAGGGTCGCTGGCTACACCTTC. This codes for CASSEYRVAGYTF. This chain joins TRBV25-1 and TRBJ1-2, with TRBD1 as a possible D gene (6 bases). Germline V gene data show CDR1 as MGHDK and CDR2 as SYGVNS. V gave up 3 bases and J gave up 7 bases, with 12 bases separating them. The CDR3 covers 13 residues.